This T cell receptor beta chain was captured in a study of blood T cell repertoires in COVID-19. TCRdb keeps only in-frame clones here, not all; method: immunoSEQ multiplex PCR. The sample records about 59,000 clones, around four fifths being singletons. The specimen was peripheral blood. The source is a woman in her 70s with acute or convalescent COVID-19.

Written as DNA, the CDR3 is TGTGCCAGCTCACCAAGTAGGGGTGTCGAAAAACTGTTTTTT. Amino acids: CASSPSRGVEKLFF. The chain combines TRBV18 with TRBJ1-4; D might be TRBD1 (5 bases). The CDR3 has 14 amino acids. V was clipped by 2 bases and J by 8 bases, with 12 bases between them. Germline loops: CDR1 KGHSH, CDR2 LQKENI. The full variable domain, completed using reference TRBV18 and TRBJ1-4, is NAGVMQNPRHLVRRRGQEARLRCSPMKGHSHVYWYRQLPEEGLKFMVYLQKENIIDESGMPKERFSAEFPKEGPSILRIQQVVRGDSAAYFCASSPSRGVEKLFFGSGTQLSVL.